This record covers a single TCR beta chain. Its antigen is unidentified. This CDR3 has 16 amino acids. V was clipped by 5 bases and J by 0 bases; unmatched bases: 7. The germline V gene encodes CDR1 MDHEN and CDR2 SYDVKM. Using a J-beta primer mix together with a sample-barcoded 5' primer, a second PCR was run for about 7 to 12 cycles. TCRdb itself ran the 5' RACE reads through MiXCR, one entry per CDR3 protein. Found here are about 1.7 million distinct CDR3 sequences, about 28% of them singletons; the top ten hold roughly 8.2%. The sample comes from a study of blood T cells in healthy people across ages. General study results and limits: Older individuals had lower TCR beta diversity per million T cells (the decline was roughly linear).

This clonotype originated in a woman younger than 45 in good health. Material for sequencing was blood. The rearrangement uses TRBV28 and TRBJ2-3; 8 positions match TRBD2. The CDR3 sequence: CASSPIAGRSTDTQYF. The DNA of the CDR3 is TGTGCCAGCAGTCCTATAGCGGGGAGGAGCACAGATACGCAGTATTTT.